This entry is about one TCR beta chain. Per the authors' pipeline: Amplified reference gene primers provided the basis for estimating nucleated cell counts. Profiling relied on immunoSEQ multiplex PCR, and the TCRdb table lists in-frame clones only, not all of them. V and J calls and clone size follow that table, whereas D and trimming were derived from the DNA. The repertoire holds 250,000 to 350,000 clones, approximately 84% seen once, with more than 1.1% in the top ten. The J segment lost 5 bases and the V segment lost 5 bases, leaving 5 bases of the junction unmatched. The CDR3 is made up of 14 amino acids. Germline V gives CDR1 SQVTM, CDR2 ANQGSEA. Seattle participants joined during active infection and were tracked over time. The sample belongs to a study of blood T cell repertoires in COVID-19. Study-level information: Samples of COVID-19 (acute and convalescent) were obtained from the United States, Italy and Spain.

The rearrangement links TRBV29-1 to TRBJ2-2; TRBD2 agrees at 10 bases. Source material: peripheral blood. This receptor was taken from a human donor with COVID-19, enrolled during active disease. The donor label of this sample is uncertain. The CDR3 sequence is CSVKSSGSTGELFF. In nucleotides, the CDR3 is TGCAGCGTTAAGTCTAGCGGGAGTACCGGGGAGCTGTTTTTT.